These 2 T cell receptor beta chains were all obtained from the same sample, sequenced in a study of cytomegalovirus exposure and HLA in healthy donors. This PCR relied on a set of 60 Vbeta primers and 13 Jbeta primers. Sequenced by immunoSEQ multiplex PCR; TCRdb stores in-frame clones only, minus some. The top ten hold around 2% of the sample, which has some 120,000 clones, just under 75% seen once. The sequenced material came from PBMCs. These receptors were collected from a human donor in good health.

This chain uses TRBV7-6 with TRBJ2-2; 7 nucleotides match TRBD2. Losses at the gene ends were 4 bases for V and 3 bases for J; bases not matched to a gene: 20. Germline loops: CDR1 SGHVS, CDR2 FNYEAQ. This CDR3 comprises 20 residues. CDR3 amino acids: CASSWTPGGTRWEDTGELFF. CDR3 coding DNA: TGTGCCAGCAGCTGGACTCCGGGAGGAACAAGGTGGGAGGACACCGGGGAGCTGTTTTTT.

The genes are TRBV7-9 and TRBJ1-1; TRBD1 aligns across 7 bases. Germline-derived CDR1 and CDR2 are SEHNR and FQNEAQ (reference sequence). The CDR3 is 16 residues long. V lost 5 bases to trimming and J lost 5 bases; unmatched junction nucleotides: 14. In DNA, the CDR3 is TGTGCCAGCAGCCTATTCGGTGCACAGGGGAGAACTGAAGCTTTCTTT. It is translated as CASSLFGAQGRTEAFF.